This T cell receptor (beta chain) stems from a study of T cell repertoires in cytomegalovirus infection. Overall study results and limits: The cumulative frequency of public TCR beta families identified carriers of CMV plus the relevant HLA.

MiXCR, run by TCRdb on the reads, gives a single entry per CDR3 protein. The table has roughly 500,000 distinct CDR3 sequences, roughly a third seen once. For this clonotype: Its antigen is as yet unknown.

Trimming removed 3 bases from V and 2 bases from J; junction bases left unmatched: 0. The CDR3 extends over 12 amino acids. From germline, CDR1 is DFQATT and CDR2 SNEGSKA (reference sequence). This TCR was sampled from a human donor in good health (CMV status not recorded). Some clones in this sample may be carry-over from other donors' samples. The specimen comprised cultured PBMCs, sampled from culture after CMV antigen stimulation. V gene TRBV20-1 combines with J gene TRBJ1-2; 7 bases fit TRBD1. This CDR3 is CSARTGNYGYTF. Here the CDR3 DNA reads TGCAGTGCTAGGACAGGGAACTATGGCTACACCTTC.